The 4 T cell receptor beta chains listed next were all sequenced from one sample in a study of blood T cell repertoires in COVID-19. This table comes from immunoSEQ multiplex PCR, and its TCRdb copy is limited to in-frame clones, with some not included. The data hold approximately 160,000 clones, with more than 90% observed a single time. The specimen was peripheral blood. These receptors were taken from a man between 45 and 60 years old with acute or convalescent COVID-19.

This clone came up a few times. The J gene is TRBJ1-1, the V gene TRBV10-3, with 8 bases fitting TRBD1. The germline gives CDR1 ENHRY, CDR2 SYGVKD. The CDR3 loop spans 14 amino acids. J lost 4 bases, V lost 8 bases, and 9 bases had no gene match. CDR3 bases: TGTGCCATCGGGTTACAGGGGGATGGCACTGAAGCTTTCTTT. Protein sequence: CAIGLQGDGTEAFF.

The gene calls are TRBV9 and TRBJ1-2; possible D gene TRBD1, 6 bases. The V end lost 0 bases, the J end lost 7 bases, and 10 bases lay between the germline ends. Per the germline V gene, CDR1 is SGDLS and CDR2 is YYNGEE. The CDR3 has 13 amino acids. The CDR3 coding sequence is TGTGCCAGCAGCGTAGTGGAAGGGGGTGGCTACACCTTC. Its translation: CASSVVEGGGYTF.

This chain uses TRBV6-1 with TRBJ2-1; D perhaps matches TRBD1 (6 bases). In germline, CDR1 is MNHNS, CDR2 SASEGT. Trimming took 5 bases from V and 7 from J, leaving 9 bases between them. The CDR3 runs 12 residues. CDR3 DNA sequence: TGTGCCAGCAGTATTAGGGGGAATGAGCAGTTCTTC. Its translation is CASSIRGNEQFF.

The rearrangement joins TRBV28 to TRBJ2-7, with D tentatively TRBD1 (5 bases). V dropped 3 bases and J dropped 0 bases, with 9 bases sitting between them. There are 14 residues in the CDR3. In germline, CDR1 is MDHEN, CDR2 SYDVKM. CDR3 amino acids: CASSLTELSYEQYF. CDR3 nucleotide sequence: TGTGCCAGCAGTTTGACAGAACTCTCCTACGAGCAGTACTTC.